A selection of T cell receptor beta chains follows, all from one sample in a study of blood T cell repertoires in COVID-19. The data were produced by immunoSEQ multiplex PCR, yet TCRdb's version contains in-frame clones alone and is incomplete. The sample carries roughly 180,000 clones, about four fifths recorded once. Sequencing was carried out using peripheral blood. These TCRs come from an elderly woman with active or convalescent COVID-19. The conserved cysteine and the conserved F or W are not part of the CDR3 here. Fields, in order: V gene, J gene, CDR3 protein.

>TRBV7-9|TRBJ2-7
ASSPQDYYEQY
>TRBV27|TRBJ2-7
ASSLGLVYEQY
>TRBV7-2|TRBJ2-2
ASSFWGRGPTGELF
>TRBV27|TRBJ1-5
ASSPWGRELSQPQH
>TRBV19|TRBJ1-6
ASSSHRVDGSPLH
>TRBV6-5|TRBJ2-5
ASSTSGSLY
>TRBV18|TRBJ2-3
ATAVGTDTQY
>TRBV3-1/TRBV3-2|TRBJ2-2
ASSQSRAPGELF
>TRBV6-6|TRBJ1-4
ASRRRGAPNEKLF
>TRBV5-1|TRBJ1-2
ASSLTPFSGYGYT
>TRBV12-3/TRBV12-4|TRBJ1-2
ASSFWAYGYT
>TRBV7-2|TRBJ1-1
ASSQTANTEAF
>TRBV5-1|TRBJ2-1
ASSLATNNEQF
>TRBV11-3|TRBJ2-7
ASSSGLAGEQY
>TRBV5-5|TRBJ1-2
ASSQTGQYGYT
>TRBV11-1|TRBJ2-5
ASSPGTVQETQY
>TRBV18|TRBJ1-1
ASSQNTGYDTEAF
>TRBV27|TRBJ2-5
ASSLGPSRETQY
>TRBV2|TRBJ2-7
ASRTTSGRAYEQY
>TRBV6-5|TRBJ1-2
ASRTGGDYGYT
>TRBV11-2|TRBJ2-1
ASNPSGRGNNEQF
>TRBV9|TRBJ1-1
ASSVRGRDTEAF
>TRBV6-1|TRBJ1-3
ASSDGTVSLSGNTIY
>TRBV6-6|TRBJ1-4
ASSLIQGAVEKLF
>TRBV6-5|TRBJ2-5
AGRLRAGQETQY
>TRBV7-9|TRBJ1-4
ASSDRERGTNEKLF